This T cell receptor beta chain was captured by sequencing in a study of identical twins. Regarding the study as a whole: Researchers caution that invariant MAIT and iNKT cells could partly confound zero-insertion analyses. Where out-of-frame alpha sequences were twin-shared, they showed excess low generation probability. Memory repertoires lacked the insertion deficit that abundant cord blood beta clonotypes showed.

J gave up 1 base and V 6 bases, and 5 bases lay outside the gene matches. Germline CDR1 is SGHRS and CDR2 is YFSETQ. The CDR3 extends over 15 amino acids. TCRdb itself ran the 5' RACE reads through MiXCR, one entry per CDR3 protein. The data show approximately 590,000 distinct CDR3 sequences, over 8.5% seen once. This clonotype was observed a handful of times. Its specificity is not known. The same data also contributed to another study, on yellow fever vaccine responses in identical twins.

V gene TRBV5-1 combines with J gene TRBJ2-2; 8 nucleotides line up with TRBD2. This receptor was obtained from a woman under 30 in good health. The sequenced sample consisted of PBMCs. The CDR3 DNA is TGCGCCAGCACCCTGACTAGCGTGAACACCGGGGAGCTGTTTTTT. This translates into CASTLTSVNTGELFF.